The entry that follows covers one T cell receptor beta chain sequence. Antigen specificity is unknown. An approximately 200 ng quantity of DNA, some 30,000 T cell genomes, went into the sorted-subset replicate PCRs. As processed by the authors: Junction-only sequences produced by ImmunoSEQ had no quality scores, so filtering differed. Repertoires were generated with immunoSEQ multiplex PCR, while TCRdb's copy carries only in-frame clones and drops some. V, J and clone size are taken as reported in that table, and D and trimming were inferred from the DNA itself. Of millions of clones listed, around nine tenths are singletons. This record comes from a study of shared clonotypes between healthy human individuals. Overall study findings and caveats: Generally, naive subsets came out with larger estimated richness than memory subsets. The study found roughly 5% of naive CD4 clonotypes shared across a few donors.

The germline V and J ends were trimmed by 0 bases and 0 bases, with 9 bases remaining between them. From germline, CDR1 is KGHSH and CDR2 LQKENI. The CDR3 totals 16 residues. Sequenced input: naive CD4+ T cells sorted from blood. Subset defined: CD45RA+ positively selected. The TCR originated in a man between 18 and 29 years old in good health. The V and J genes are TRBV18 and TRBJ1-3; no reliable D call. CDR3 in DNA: TGTGCCAGCTCACCACCGTTGGCTTACTCTGGAAACACCATATATTTT. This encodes CASSPPLAYSGNTIYF.